This T cell receptor beta chain came from a study of T cell clusters in autoimmune cytopenias (dated by TCRdb to between 2018 and 2021). In the study overall: A median TRB sequencing depth of 50,000 or so reads per sample was reached, and a median of roughly 2,300 distinct TRB clonotypes per sample was obtained. Alongside healthy, CLL and autoimmune hepatitis controls, autoimmune cytopenia patients had their peripheral blood TRB and IGH repertoires sequenced at active disease and again during treatment follow-up. The study aimed to test whether autoimmune cytopenia patients carry a disease-specific immune repertoire signature usable as a blood-based biomarker. The paper as a whole reports these results and caveats: A lack of physiological T cell clusters in primary autoimmune cytopenia patients was suggested by GLIPH, as 51 clusters were found to be exclusive to healthy donors versus 15 to 20 exclusive to patients. Roughly 2.9-fold more exclusive TRB clusters were observed in healthy donors than in active autoimmune hepatitis patients, consistent with an autoimmunity-wide signature. The T cell clusters were defined only in silico, and the functional role of the clusters was left to be validated experimentally. The cluster-lack signature was not observed for secondary cytopenia versus CLL, as the signature was apparently masked by the dominant lymphoma-associated repertoire. Shifts in the TRB repertoire, including less even repertoires in secondary cytopenia and CLL, were mostly a reflection of lymphoma bias and not of autoimmunity.

In regard to this clonotype: Its antigen remains undetermined.

TRB amplification used about 0.25 ug of peripheral blood genomic DNA, some 38,000 genome equivalents, per sample. Multiplex PCR with a touch-down protocol amplified TRB rearrangements, with the TRB-A and TRB-B primer pools combined in a single tube. Two consecutive PCR reactions with Phusion HS II polymerase added Illumina adapters and sample indices to the amplicons. Amplicons were gel-purified with the NucleoSpin Gel and PCR Clean-up kit, then quantified by Qubit and quality-checked on an Agilent 2100 Bioanalyzer. Libraries were sequenced on an Illumina MiSeq using 600-cycle, single-indexed, paired-end runs. In the original analysis: TRB reads were aligned and assembled with MiXCR version 2.1.12 using the default MiXCR reference library. A clone was defined by each unique CDR3 nucleotide sequence, and analysis was restricted to productive sequences with at least two reads. Repertoire diversity was assessed by alpha-parameterized diversity profiles (alpha 0 to 5), including Shannon (alpha 1) and Simpson (alpha 2) indices, computed with an R script. The tcR package was used to compute combinatorial TRB VJ usage, which was then compared between cohorts by principal component analysis with ade4. GLIPH clustering of TCRbeta CDR3s was carried out on cohort pairs matched by age and read depth, and cluster frequencies were compared by Wilcoxon test. The reads were reprocessed in TCRdb, with one entry per CDR3 protein sequence and no accompanying DNA. What appears here as the V and J calls and clone size reflects TCRdb's work, not the paper's. Per the sample table, the count is several thousand distinct CDR3 sequences. The top ten clones comprise around 3.2% of the sample.

Via the germline V gene, CDR1 is SNHLY and CDR2 FYNNEI. Reading from cysteine to phenylalanine, the CDR3 counts 13 amino acids. No DNA was logged. The rearrangement joined TRBV2 to TRBJ1-1. The specimen was peripheral blood. This sequence was found in a human donor with an autoimmune cytopenia or autoimmune hepatitis (not recorded which). CDR3 sequence: CASSTDMNTEAFF.